The 3 T cell receptor beta chains below were found in one sample sequenced in a study of cytomegalovirus exposure and HLA in healthy donors. The PCR was carried out with 60 Vbeta primers and 13 Jbeta primers. TCRdb's copy holds only in-frame clones and misses some; the assay was immunoSEQ multiplex PCR. This table has around 100,000 clones, around two thirds appearing once. Sequencing was performed on PBMCs. These receptors originate from a man aged 30 to 39 in good health and CMV-seropositive.

This chain uses TRBV9 with TRBJ2-7; 7 bases align to TRBD1. The CDR3 has 15 amino acids. CDR1 is SGDLS, CDR2 YYNGEE, per germline. The junction had 9 bases not matched to a gene; V was cut back by 2 bases and J by 4 bases. This CDR3 is CASSVDRVSLYEQYF. Written as DNA, the CDR3 is TGTGCCAGCAGCGTCGACAGGGTTTCCCTATACGAGCAGTACTTC. The variable domain in full, with the rest retrieved from reference TRBV9 and TRBJ2-7, is DSGVTQTPKHLITATGQRVTLRCSPRSGDLSVYWYQQSLDQGLQFLIQYYNGEERAKGNILERFSAQQFPDLHSELNLSSLELGDSALYFCASSVDRVSLYEQYFGPGTRLTVT.

V is TRBV11-3 and J is TRBJ1-2, with no clear D. The CDR3 is made up of 17 amino acids. Germline CDR1 is SGHNT and CDR2 is YENEEA. V shed 5 bases and J shed 6 bases, with 25 bases lying between them. The CDR3 loop is CASSLTGWNGNPNGYTF. The CDR3 DNA reads as TGTGCCAGCAGCCTAACGGGTTGGAACGGGAACCCCAATGGCTACACCTTC.

The DNA for the CDR3 is TGTGCCAGTAGTATAGGTGGTGGACAGGGGAGGGACACCTTC. Its protein product is CASSIGGGQGRDTF. The chain has TRBV19 and TRBJ1-2; 9 bases are shared with TRBD1. The germline V gene encodes CDR1 LNHDA and CDR2 SQIVND (reference sequence). Losses at the gene ends were 1 base for V and 12 bases for J; bases not matched to a gene: 9. This CDR3 region has 14 residues.